This section outlines one T cell receptor (beta chain) sequence together with its context. This sample is part of a study of blood T cell repertoires in COVID-19. Generated by immunoSEQ multiplex PCR, the TCRdb table keeps only in-frame clones and is missing some. The table lists nearly 300,000 clones, about 90% of them singletons. The germline V gene has CDR1 SGHVS and CDR2 FQNEAQ. The CDR3 loop spans 15 amino acids. Between the trimmed V and J ends, which lost 1 base and 7 bases, there was a span of 14 bases. Everyone who took part was 18 to 89 years old, and they came from 20 to 25 US areas. Someone with COVID-19 had been met by exposed participants within 2 weeks before study entry.

Sequenced: PBMCs or T cells enriched from blood (not recorded which). The chain has TRBV7-8 and TRBJ2-1; TRBD2 is a possible D gene (6 bases). This receptor was obtained from a woman aged 50 to 60 who had been exposed to COVID-19. CDR3 residues: CASSLGLQAGNEQFF. CDR3 sequence (DNA): TGTGCCAGCAGCTTAGGGTTGCAAGCGGGTAATGAGCAGTTCTTC.